This passage covers 10 T cell receptor beta chains from one sample sequenced in a study of T cell changes during pregnancy in multiple sclerosis. Profiled with immunoSEQ multiplex PCR; TCRdb holds only in-frame clones, not every one. The sample shows around 78,000 clones, roughly 91% of them seen only once. Here the sequenced sample was peripheral blood, taken in the third trimester of pregnancy. Source of these receptors: a female donor in good health, enrolled as a control in a pregnancy study.

V usage is TRBV7-8 and J usage is TRBJ2-1, with TRBD2 matching over 14 bases. This CDR3 is 17 amino acids long. The junction had 12 bases not matched to a gene; V was cut back by 5 bases and J by 9 bases. The germline gives CDR1 SGHVS, CDR2 FQNEAQ. The CDR3 region has the DNA TGTGCCAGCAGCCCGGCAGGCGGGACTAGCGGGAGCTCTGAGCAGTTCTTC. This encodes CASSPAGGTSGSSEQFF.

The chain couples TRBV7-9 to TRBJ1-1; 9 nucleotides agree with TRBD1. CDR1 and CDR2 from the germline V gene are SEHNR and FQNEAQ (reference sequence). The CDR3 contains 16 residues. The junction had 12 bases not matched to a gene; V was cut back by 3 bases and J by 7 bases. The CDR3 is CASSFGQGPRAFEAFF. The CDR3, as DNA: TGTGCCAGCAGCTTCGGACAGGGGCCACGGGCGTTTGAAGCTTTCTTT.

The chain combines TRBV29-1 with TRBJ2-2; 9 bases agree with TRBD1. J lost 7 bases, V lost 6 bases, and 9 bases had no gene match. There are 14 residues in the CDR3. Germline CDR1 reads SQVTM; CDR2 reads ANQGSEA. CDR3 bases: TGCAGCGTCCAGGGGACAGGGAGGATCGGGGAGCTGTTTTTT. It yields the protein CSVQGTGRIGELFF.

V and J are TRBV28 and TRBJ1-1; 7 positions match TRBD1. Trimming took 8 bases from V and 4 from J; bases not matched to a gene: 13. From germline, CDR1 is MDHEN and CDR2 SYDVKM. The CDR3 is 15 amino acids. CDR3 sequence: CASFKPTDRVTEAFF. CDR3 in DNA: TGTGCCAGCTTCAAGCCCACCGACAGGGTCACTGAAGCTTTCTTT.

This chain links TRBV7-2 with TRBJ2-2; 10 bases line up with TRBD2. Germline assignment: CDR1 SGHTA and CDR2 FQGNSA. The CDR3 consists of 19 residues. The trim removed 3 bases at V and 4 bases at J, leaving 14 bases unmatched. The CDR3 region is CASSFRRPVAGGITGELFF. The CDR3 nucleotides are TGTGCCAGCAGCTTCCGTCGCCCCGTAGCGGGGGGTATCACCGGGGAGCTGTTTTTT. The entire variable domain, with the rest obtained from reference TRBV7-2 and TRBJ2-2, is as follows: GAGVSQSPSNKVTEKGKDVELRCDPISGHTALYWYRQSLGQGLEFLIYFQGNSAPDKSGLPSDRFSAERTGGSVSTLTIQRTQQEDSAVYLCASSFRRPVAGGITGELFFGEGSRLTVL.

The chain is built from TRBV6-6 and TRBJ1-6; 11 bases fit TRBD1. There are 16 residues in the CDR3. CDR1 is MNHNY and CDR2 is SVGAGI in the germline V gene (reference sequence). The J segment lost 4 bases and the V segment lost 6 bases, leaving 5 bases of the junction unmatched. The CDR3 spells CASSLGTGGYNSPLHF. The CDR3 bases are TGTGCCAGCAGCCTGGGGACAGGGGGTTATAATTCACCCCTCCACTTT.

V gene TRBV27 combines with J gene TRBJ2-7; 9 bases agree with TRBD2. The J segment lost 2 bases and the V segment lost 6 bases, leaving 8 bases of the junction unmatched. The CDR3 loop spans 15 amino acids. Per germline, CDR1 MNHEY and CDR2 SMNVEV (reference sequence). The CDR3 spells CASSLAGYSPYEQYF. The CDR3 nucleotides read TGTGCCAGCAGCCTAGCGGGGTACAGTCCCTACGAGCAGTACTTC.

V gene TRBV11-1 combines with J gene TRBJ2-3, with 8 bases aligning to TRBD2. The CDR3 runs to 16 residues. CDR1 and CDR2 from the germline V gene are SGHAT and FQDESV (reference sequence). V trimming: 1 base; J trimming: 1 base; junction bases outside the gene matches: 4. CDR3 in amino acids: CASSLGPRGGTDTQYF. CDR3 DNA: TGTGCCAGCAGCTTAGGGCCGCGGGGGGGCACAGATACGCAGTATTTT. The full variable domain, completed using reference TRBV11-1 and TRBJ2-3, is EAEVAQSPRYKITEKSQAVAFWCDPISGHATLYWYRQILGQGPELLVQFQDESVVDDSQLPKDRFSAERLKGVDSTLKIQPAELGDSAMYLCASSLGPRGGTDTQYFGPGTRLTVL.

A single count supports this clone. This chain uses TRBV27 with TRBJ1-1; TRBD1 might be the D (6 bases). The CDR3 has 14 amino acids. Looked up from germline, CDR1 is MNHEY and CDR2 is SMNVEV (reference sequence). Trimming took off 2 bases at V and 4 bases at J, with 11 bases between the two ends. The CDR3 DNA reads as TGTGCCAGCAGTTTAATTACAGGGCGCACTGAAGCTTTCTTT. It translates to CASSLITGRTEAFF.

The gene calls are TRBV28 and TRBJ1-5; 8 bases fit TRBD1. Germline-derived CDR1 and CDR2 are MDHEN and SYDVKM. The CDR3 sequence is 14 residues long. V shed 7 bases, J shed 3 bases, and the junction held 5 bases outside the gene matches. The CDR3 bases are TGTGCCAGCACGACGGGACAGGCCAATCAGCCCCAGCATTTT. Its protein is CASTTGQANQPQHF.